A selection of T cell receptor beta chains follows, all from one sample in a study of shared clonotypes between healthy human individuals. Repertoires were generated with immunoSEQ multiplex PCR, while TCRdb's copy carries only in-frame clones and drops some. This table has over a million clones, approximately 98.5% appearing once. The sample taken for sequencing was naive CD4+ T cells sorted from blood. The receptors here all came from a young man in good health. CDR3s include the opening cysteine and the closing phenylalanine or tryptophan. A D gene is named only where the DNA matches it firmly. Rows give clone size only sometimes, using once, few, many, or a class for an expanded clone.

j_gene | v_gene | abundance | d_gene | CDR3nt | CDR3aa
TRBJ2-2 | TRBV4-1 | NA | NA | TGCGCCAGCAGCTACACCGGGGAGCTGTTTTTT | CASSYTGELFF
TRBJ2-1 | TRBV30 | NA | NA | TGTGCCTGGAGTGTACGGGAGGGGGCCCTTGTCAACAATGAGCAGTTCTTC | CAWSVREGALVNNEQFF
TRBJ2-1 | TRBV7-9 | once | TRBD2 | TGTGCCAGCAGCTTTGGGACTAGCGGGAGCTCCTACAATGAGCAGTTCTTC | CASSFGTSGSSYNEQFF
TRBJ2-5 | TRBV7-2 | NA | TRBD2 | TGTGCCAGCAGCCCGGGACTAGCGGGAGTAGAGACCCAGTACTTC | CASSPGLAGVETQYF
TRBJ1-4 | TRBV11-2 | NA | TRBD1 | TGTGCCAGCAGCCTAATTCGTGGGGACAGGGCTAATGAAAAACTGTTTTTT | CASSLIRGDRANEKLFF
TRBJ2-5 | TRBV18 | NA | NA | TGTGCCAGCTCACCTAGATTGGCGCAAGAGACCCAGTACTTC | CASSPRLAQETQYF
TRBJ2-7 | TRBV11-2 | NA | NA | TGTGCCAGCAGCTCTGGGGACCAGACCTACGAGCAGTACTTC | CASSSGDQTYEQYF
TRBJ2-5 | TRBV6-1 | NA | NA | TGTGCCAGCAGCCAGGCCCCCAGTGGGACCCAGTACTTC | CASSQAPSGTQYF
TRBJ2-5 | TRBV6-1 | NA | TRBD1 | TGTGCCAGCAGTGCCGGGACAGGGTCGCAAGAGACCCAGTACTTC | CASSAGTGSQETQYF
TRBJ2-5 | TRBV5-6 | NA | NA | TGTGCCAGCAGCTTGGGCATTAGCGGAGAGGAGACCCAGTACTTC | CASSLGISGEETQYF